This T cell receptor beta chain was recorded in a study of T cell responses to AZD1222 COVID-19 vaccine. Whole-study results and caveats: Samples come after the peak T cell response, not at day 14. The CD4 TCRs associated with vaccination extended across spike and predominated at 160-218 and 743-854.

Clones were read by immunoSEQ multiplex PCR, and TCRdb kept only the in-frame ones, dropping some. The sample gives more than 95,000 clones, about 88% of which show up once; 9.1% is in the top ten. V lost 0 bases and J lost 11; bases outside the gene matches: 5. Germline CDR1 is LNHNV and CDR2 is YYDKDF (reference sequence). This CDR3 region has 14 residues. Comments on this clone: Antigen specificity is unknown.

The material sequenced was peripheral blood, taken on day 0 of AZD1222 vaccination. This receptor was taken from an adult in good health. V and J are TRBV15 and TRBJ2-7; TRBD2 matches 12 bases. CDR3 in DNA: TGTGCCACCAGCAGAGAGACTAGCGGGGGACGGGAGTACTTC. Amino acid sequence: CATSRETSGGREYF.